This T cell receptor beta chain came from a study of blood T cell repertoires in COVID-19. Only in-frame clones appear in the TCRdb table, and some are missing; sequencing was by immunoSEQ multiplex PCR. The sample has some 80,000 clones, over 75% seen once. Germline CDR1 SGHNT, CDR2 YYREEE (reference sequence). This CDR3 spans 16 amino acids. V lost 4 bases and J 5 bases, leaving 21 bases between the germline ends. The TCR was taken from a human donor in a cohort sampled during active COVID-19. This chain uses TRBV5-4 with TRBJ2-5, with a weak D call TRBD2 (5 bases). Sequenced material: peripheral blood. CDR3 region: CASSPRRSGSTETQYF. In DNA form, the CDR3 reads TGTGCCAGCAGCCCCCGGAGGAGCGGATCGACGGAGACCCAGTACTTC. The full variable domain, in which reference TRBV5-4 and TRBJ2-5 provide the parts outside the CDR3, is ETGVTQSPTHLIKTRGQQVTLRCSSQSGHNTVSWYQQALGQGPQFIFQYYREEENGRGNFPPRFSGLQFPNYSSELNVNALELDDSALYLCASSPRRSGSTETQYFGPGTRLLVL.